The sequence of this T cell receptor beta chain was determined in a study of T cell changes during pregnancy in multiple sclerosis. Data came from immunoSEQ multiplex PCR; TCRdb stores just in-frame clones and leaves some out. Counted here are some 29,000 clones, 70% to 90% occurring once; the ten biggest clones make up approximately 7%. Germline CDR1 is SQVTM and CDR2 is ANQGSEA. J lost 2 bases, V lost 6 bases, and 5 bases had no gene match. The CDR3 has 14 residues. The specimen comprised CD8+ T cells from peripheral blood mononuclear cells, sampled after pregnancy. The TCR was taken from a female donor with multiple sclerosis, enrolled in a pregnancy study. The rearrangement joins TRBV29-1 to TRBJ2-1, with 9 bases identical to TRBD1. The CDR3 DNA reads TGCAGCGTGGACAGGGGCCCGACCTACAATGAGCAGTTCTTC. Translating gives CSVDRGPTYNEQFF.